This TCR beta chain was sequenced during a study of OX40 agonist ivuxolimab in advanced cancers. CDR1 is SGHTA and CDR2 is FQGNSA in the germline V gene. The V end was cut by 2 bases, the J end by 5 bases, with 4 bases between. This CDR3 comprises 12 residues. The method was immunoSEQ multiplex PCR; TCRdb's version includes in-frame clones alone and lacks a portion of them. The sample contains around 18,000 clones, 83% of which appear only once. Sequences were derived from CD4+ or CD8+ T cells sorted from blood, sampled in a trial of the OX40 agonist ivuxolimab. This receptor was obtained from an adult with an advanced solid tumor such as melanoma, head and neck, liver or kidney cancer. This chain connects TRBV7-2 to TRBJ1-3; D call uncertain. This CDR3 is CASSLSRNTIYF. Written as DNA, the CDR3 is TGTGCCAGCAGCTTATCCCGAAACACCATATATTTT.